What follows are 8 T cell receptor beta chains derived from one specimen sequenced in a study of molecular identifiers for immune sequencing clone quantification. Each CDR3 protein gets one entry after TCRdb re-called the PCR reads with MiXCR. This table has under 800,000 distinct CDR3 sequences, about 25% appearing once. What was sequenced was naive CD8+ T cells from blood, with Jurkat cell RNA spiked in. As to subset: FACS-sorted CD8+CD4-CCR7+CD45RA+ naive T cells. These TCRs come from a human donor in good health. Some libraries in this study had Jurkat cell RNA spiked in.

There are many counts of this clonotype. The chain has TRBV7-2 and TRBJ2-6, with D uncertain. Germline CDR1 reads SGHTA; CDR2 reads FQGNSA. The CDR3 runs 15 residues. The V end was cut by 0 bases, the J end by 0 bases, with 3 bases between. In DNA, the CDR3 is TGTGCCAGCAGCTTAGCCGGCTCTGGGGCCAACGTCCTGACTTTC. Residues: CASSLAGSGANVLTF.

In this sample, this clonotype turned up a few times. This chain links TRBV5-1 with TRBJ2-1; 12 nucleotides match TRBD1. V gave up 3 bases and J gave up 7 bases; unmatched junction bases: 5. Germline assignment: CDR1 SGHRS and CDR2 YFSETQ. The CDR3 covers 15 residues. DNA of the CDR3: TGCGCCAGCAGCTGGACGGGACAGGGGGCTAATGAGCAGTTCTTC. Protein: CASSWTGQGANEQFF. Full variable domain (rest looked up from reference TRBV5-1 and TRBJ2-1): KAGVTQTPRYLIKTRGQQVTLSCSPISGHRSVSWYQQTPGQGLQFLFEYFSETQRNKGNFPGRFSGRQFSNSRSEMNVSTLELGDSALYLCASSWTGQGANEQFFGPGTRLTVL.

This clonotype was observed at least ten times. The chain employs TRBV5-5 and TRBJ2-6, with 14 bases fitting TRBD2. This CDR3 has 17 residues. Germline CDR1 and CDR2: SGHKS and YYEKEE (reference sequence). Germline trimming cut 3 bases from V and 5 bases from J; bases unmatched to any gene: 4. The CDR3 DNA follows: TGTGCCAGCAGCTCCGGGACTAGCGGGAGATGGGCCAACGTCCTGACTTTC. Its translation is CASSSGTSGRWANVLTF.

This CDR3 reads CASNPTGLAGVDTQYF. Written as DNA, the CDR3 is TGTGCCAGCAACCCTACGGGTCTAGCGGGAGTAGATACGCAGTATTTT. The chain combines TRBV11-1 with TRBJ2-3, with 10 nucleotides matching TRBD2. CDR3 length: 16 residues. Germline V gives CDR1 SGHAT, CDR2 FQDESV (reference sequence). The V gene end was trimmed by 7 bases and the J gene end by 5 bases; junction bases not matched to a gene: 12.

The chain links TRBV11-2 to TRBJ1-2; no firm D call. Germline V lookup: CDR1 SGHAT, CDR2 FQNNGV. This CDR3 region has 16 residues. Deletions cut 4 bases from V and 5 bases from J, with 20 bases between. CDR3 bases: TGTGCCAGCAGCTCCACACTGGAGAGGCTAACTTATGGCTACACCTTC. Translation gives CASSSTLERLTYGYTF.

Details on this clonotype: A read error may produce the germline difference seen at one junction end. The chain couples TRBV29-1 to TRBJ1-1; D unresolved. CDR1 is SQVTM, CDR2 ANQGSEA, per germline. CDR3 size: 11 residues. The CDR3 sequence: CRGGSYTGAFF. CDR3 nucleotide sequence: TGCAGAGGTGGGAGTTACACTGGAGCTTTCTTC. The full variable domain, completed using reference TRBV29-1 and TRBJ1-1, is SAVISQKPSRDICQRGTSLTIQCQVDSQVTMMFWYRQQPGQSLTLIATANQGSEATYESGFVIDKFPISRPNLTFSTLTVSNMSPEDSSIYLCRGGSYTGAFFGQGTRLTVV.

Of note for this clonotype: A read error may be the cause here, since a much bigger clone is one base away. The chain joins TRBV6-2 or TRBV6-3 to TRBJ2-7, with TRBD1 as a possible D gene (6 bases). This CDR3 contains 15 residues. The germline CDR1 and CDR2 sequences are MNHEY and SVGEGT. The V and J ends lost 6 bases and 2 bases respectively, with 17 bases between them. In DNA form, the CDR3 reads TGTGCCAGCAGAGACAGGTCCATTAGCCCCTACGAGCAGTACTTC. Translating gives CASRDRSISPYEQYF.

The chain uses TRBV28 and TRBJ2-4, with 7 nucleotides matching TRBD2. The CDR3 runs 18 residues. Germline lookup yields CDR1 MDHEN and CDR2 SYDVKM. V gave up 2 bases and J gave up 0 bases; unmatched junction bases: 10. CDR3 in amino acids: CASSLGRLADRAKNIQYF. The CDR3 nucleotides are TGTGCCAGCAGTTTAGGGCGTCTAGCGGATAGAGCCAAAAACATTCAGTACTTC.